The 20 T cell receptor beta chains given below trace back to one sample, sequenced in a study of regulatory T cells in long-lasting Graves disease. TCR beta libraries were built with iRepertoire HTBI primers and Arm-PCR of CDR3 regions. TCRdb re-called the multiplex PCR reads through MiXCR, storing one row per CDR3 protein. The profile shows about 620,000 distinct CDR3 sequences, about 16% of them singletons. Documented time point: newly diagnosed GD, antithyroid drugs for less than 3 months. From RNA extracted from PBMCs, the TCR library was made. The data also belong to a second study, concerning T cells in Graves' hyperthyroidism and ophthalmopathy.

Sequencing used peripheral blood mononuclear cells (PBMCs), obtained at new diagnosis, from a patient treated with antithyroid drugs. These receptors were taken from a woman aged 25 to 45 with Graves disease.

There are a few counts of this clonotype. The chain carries TRBV7-9 and TRBJ2-3; D unclear. Germline V gene sequence: CDR1 SEHNR, CDR2 FQNEAQ (reference sequence). This CDR3 region has 13 residues. V shed 2 bases and J shed 2 bases, with 5 bases lying between them. CDR3 sequence (DNA): TGTGCCAGCAGCTTACAAATCACAGATACGCAGTATTTT. It is translated as CASSLQITDTQYF.

This clonotype was seen repeatedly, ten times or more. This rearrangement joins TRBV28 to TRBJ2-7, with 8 bases matching TRBD2. Trimming cost V 10 bases and J 0 bases; bases outside gene matches: 5. This CDR3 region has 13 residues. CDR1 is MDHEN, CDR2 SYDVKM, per germline. The CDR3 bases are TGTGCCACTTTGACTAGCGACTCCTACGAGCAGTACTTC. Its translation is CATLTSDSYEQYF. The variable domain in full, with the rest retrieved from reference TRBV28 and TRBJ2-7, is DVKVTQSSRYLVKRTGEKVFLECVQDMDHENMFWYRQDPGLGLRLIYFSYDVKMKEKGDIPEGYSVSREKKERFSLILESASTNQTSMYLCATLTSDSYEQYFGPGTRLTVT.

The rearrangement uses TRBV6-1 and TRBJ2-5; tentative D call: TRBD2 (5 bases). The V end was cut by 7 bases, the J end by 5 bases, with 14 bases between. Looked up from germline, CDR1 is MNHNS and CDR2 is SASEGT. The CDR3 sequence is 13 residues long. The CDR3 region has the DNA TGTGCCAGCACTCGAGGGCTGGGTGAGACCCAGTACTTC. Its translation is CASTRGLGETQYF.

This clonotype was observed many times. The V gene is TRBV7-9, the J gene TRBJ2-5; D call uncertain. This CDR3 has 13 amino acids. The V gene lost 1 base and the J gene lost 1 base, with 4 bases spanning the gap. Germline V CDR1 and CDR2: SEHNR, FQNEAQ (reference sequence). CDR3 sequence (DNA): TGTGCCAGCAGCTTAGACCCCCAAGAGACCCAGTACTTC. Amino acid sequence: CASSLDPQETQYF.

For this clonotype: This may be a read error: a much more frequent sequence differs by one nucleotide. V usage is TRBV20-1 and J usage is TRBJ2-1; D uncertain. The length of the CDR3 is 15 residues. CDR1 is DFQATT, CDR2 SNEGSKA, per germline (reference sequence). The CDR3 here is CSASRYGVASGEQSF. Written as DNA, the CDR3 is TGCAGTGCTAGCCGGTACGGAGTCGCGTCGGGCGAGCAGTCCTTC.

This CDR3 is CASSLYDRAPEAFF. The CDR3 DNA reads as TGTGCCAGCAGCTTGTATGACAGGGCCCCTGAAGCTTTCTTT. V and J are TRBV5-5 and TRBJ1-1; TRBD1 aligns across 7 bases. The CDR3 is 14 amino acids. With 1 base clipped from V and 6 bases from J, the junction kept 6 bases outside the gene matches. Germline CDR1 SGHKS, CDR2 YYEKEE (reference sequence).

The chain is built from TRBV6-2 or TRBV6-3 and TRBJ2-7; maybe TRBD2 (6 bases). The CDR3 covers 15 residues. V gave up 6 bases and J gave up 2 bases, with 17 bases separating them. CDR1 and CDR2 (germline): MNHEY, SVGEGT. In DNA, the CDR3 is TGTGCCAGCAGGAAACCCGGGACGGGGGCCTACGAGCAGTACTTC. Translated: CASRKPGTGAYEQYF.

This clonotype was counted only a few times. The chain is built from TRBV18 and TRBJ1-2, with D hard to call. This CDR3 comprises 14 residues. Trimming removed 2 bases at V and 6 bases at J, with 13 bases between. Germline CDR1 and CDR2: KGHSH and LQKENI. The CDR3 coding sequence is TGTGCCAGCTCACCAAATCTTTCGGGAGATGGCTACACCTTC. The encoded protein is CASSPNLSGDGYTF.

This clonotype was seen at least ten times. The rearrangement links TRBV28 to TRBJ2-7; D is uncertain. V lost 4 bases, J lost 3 bases, and 22 bases lay in between. Germline V gene sequence: CDR1 MDHEN, CDR2 SYDVKM. The CDR3 runs to 17 residues. DNA of the CDR3: TGTGCCAGCAGTTCACCCGCCCAGGCTGGGCCGGGCTACGAGCAGTACTTC. This codes for CASSSPAQAGPGYEQYF.

This clonotype has more than one count but fewer than ten. The V and J genes are TRBV20-1 and TRBJ2-7; no reliable D call. The CDR3 has 11 amino acids. The germline V gene has CDR1 DFQATT and CDR2 SNEGSKA (reference sequence). The V and J ends lost 2 bases and 6 bases respectively, with 8 bases between them. The CDR3, as DNA: TGCAGTGCTAGAAGCAGATCCGAGCAGTACTTC. Translation: CSARSRSEQYF.

This chain links TRBV7-8 with TRBJ2-6; D gene ambiguous. The CDR3 length is 17 residues. Trimming left V 2 bases short and J 0 bases short, with 11 bases between. Germline lookup yields CDR1 SGHVS and CDR2 FQNEAQ. The CDR3 protein is CASSLNTESSGANVLTF. Written as DNA, the CDR3 is TGTGCCAGCAGCTTAAATACGGAAAGCTCTGGGGCCAACGTCCTGACTTTC.

This clonotype showed up many times. The rearrangement links TRBV2 to TRBJ2-7; either TRBD1 or TRBD2 may fit D (5 bases each). Deletions cut 3 bases from V and 4 bases from J, with 10 bases between. The CDR3 is 13 residues long. Germline CDR1 and CDR2: SNHLY and FYNNEI. In DNA, the CDR3 is TGTGCCAGCAGTGATTCGGGGCCGTACGAGCAGTACTTC. Translation gives CASSDSGPYEQYF. Full variable domain (outside the CDR3, taken from reference TRBV2 and TRBJ2-7): EPEVTQTPSHQVTQMGQEVILRCVPISNHLYFYWYRQILGQKVEFLVSFYNNEISEKSEIFDDQFSVERPDGSNFTLKIRSTKLEDSAMYFCASSDSGPYEQYFGPGTRLTVT.

This clonotype was recorded at least ten times. The DNA of the CDR3 is TGTGCCAGCAGTTTACCAGGAAACTATGGCTACACCTTC. Translation: CASSLPGNYGYTF. The chain employs TRBV28 and TRBJ1-2; no clear D. The CDR3 covers 13 residues. The V end was cut by 2 bases, the J end by 2 bases, with 6 bases between. Germline assignment: CDR1 MDHEN and CDR2 SYDVKM.

The gene calls are TRBV20-1 and TRBJ1-4; D ambiguous. The CDR3 spans 14 residues. V was shortened by 0 bases and J by 3 bases, with 8 bases between the two germline ends. The germline V gene encodes CDR1 DFQATT and CDR2 SNEGSKA (reference sequence). CDR3 nucleotide sequence: TGCAGTGCTAGAGACAGGCTTGCTAATGAAAAACTGTTTTTT. Encoded protein: CSARDRLANEKLFF.

This clonotype was counted many times. The rearrangement uses TRBV6-1 and TRBJ1-1; D possibly corresponds to TRBD1 (5 bases). The CDR3 is 13 residues long. Germline CDR1 is MNHNS and CDR2 is SASEGT. Trimming pared 6 bases from V and 4 bases from J, leaving 12 bases between. DNA of the CDR3: TGTGCCAGCAGAAGGGGTTTCGGCACTGAAGCTTTCTTT. Protein: CASRRGFGTEAFF.

This clonotype showed up just a few times. The chain links TRBV20-1 to TRBJ2-3; 9 bases agree with TRBD2. Losses at the gene ends were 2 bases for V and 0 bases for J; bases not matched to a gene: 3. Per germline, CDR1 DFQATT and CDR2 SNEGSKA (reference sequence). CDR3 length: 15 residues. The DNA of the CDR3 is TGCAGTGCTAGACGGCGGGAGGGGAGCACAGATACGCAGTATTTT. This codes for CSARRREGSTDTQYF.

This clonotype has a handful of counts. This chain joins TRBV25-1 and TRBJ2-5; 12 positions match TRBD2. The CDR3 contains 12 residues. CDR1 is MGHDK, CDR2 SYGVNS, per germline. This CDR3 reads CATTSGSKTQYF. The CDR3 DNA sequence: TGTGCAACGACTAGCGGGAGTAAGACCCAGTACTTC.

In its sample, this clonotype was seen many times. V usage is TRBV12-3 or TRBV12-4 and J usage is TRBJ1-5; the D gene is possibly TRBD1 (5 bases). Trimming took 8 bases from V and 7 from J, leaving 15 bases between them. The CDR3 consists of 13 residues. The CDR3 bases are TGTGCCAGCGGGTTGGGGGGTGGACAGCCCCAGCATTTT. Translated: CASGLGGGQPQHF.

V is TRBV5-1 and J is TRBJ2-1; TRBD1 matches 9 bases. The V gene end was trimmed by 0 bases and the J gene end by 6 bases; junction bases not matched to a gene: 7. Germline CDR1 is SGHRS and CDR2 is YFSETQ. The CDR3 spans 16 residues. In DNA form, the CDR3 reads TGCGCCAGCAGCTTGGAAGGGACAGGGTATCTCAATGAGCAGTTCTTC. Translating it yields CASSLEGTGYLNEQFF. Drawing the rest from reference TRBV5-1 and TRBJ2-1, the complete variable domain is KAGVTQTPRYLIKTRGQQVTLSCSPISGHRSVSWYQQTPGQGLQFLFEYFSETQRNKGNFPGRFSGRQFSNSRSEMNVSTLELGDSALYLCASSLEGTGYLNEQFFGPGTRLTVL.

This clonotype was seen repeatedly, ten times or more. This chain uses TRBV11-2 with TRBJ2-7; the match to TRBD2 covers 8 bases. Germline CDR1 is SGHAT and CDR2 is FQNNGV. V lost 5 bases, J lost 1 base, and 7 bases stayed unmatched. CDR3 length equals 15 residues. The CDR3 nucleotides are TGTGCCAGCAGCAAAGCGGGAGTCGTTTCCTACGAGCAGTACTTC. It translates to CASSKAGVVSYEQYF.